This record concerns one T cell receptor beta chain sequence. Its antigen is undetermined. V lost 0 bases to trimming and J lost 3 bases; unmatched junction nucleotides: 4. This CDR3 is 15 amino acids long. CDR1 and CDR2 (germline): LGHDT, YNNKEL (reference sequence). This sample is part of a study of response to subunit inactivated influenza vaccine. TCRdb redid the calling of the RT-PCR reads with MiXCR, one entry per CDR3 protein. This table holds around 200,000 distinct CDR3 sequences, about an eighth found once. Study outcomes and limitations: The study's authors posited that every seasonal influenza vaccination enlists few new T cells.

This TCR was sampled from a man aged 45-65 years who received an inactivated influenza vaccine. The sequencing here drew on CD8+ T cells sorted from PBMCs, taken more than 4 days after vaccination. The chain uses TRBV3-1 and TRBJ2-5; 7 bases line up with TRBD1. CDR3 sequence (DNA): TGTGCCAGCAGCCAAGAGATCGGACAGGAAGAGACCCAGTACTTC. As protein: CASSQEIGQEETQYF.